This TCR beta chain was captured by sequencing in a study of blood T cell repertoires in COVID-19. As for the study in general: Samples came from the United States, Italy and Spain, spanning acute and convalescent COVID-19. T cells, B-cell-depleted T cells, or PBMCs provided the cDNA or gDNA that served as material.

Libraries were prepared by immunoSEQ multiplex PCR; TCRdb keeps only in-frame clonotypes and omits some of them. Here the sample spans hundreds of thousands of clones, about 87% being singletons. Germline V gene sequence: CDR1 SGHRS, CDR2 YFSETQ. The CDR3 is made up of 14 amino acids. V shed 6 bases and J 4 bases; nucleotides not matched to a gene: 6. V gene TRBV5-1 combines with J gene TRBJ2-3; TRBD1 matches 9 bases. This clonotype originated in a woman in her thirties or forties who had recovered from COVID-19. Material: peripheral blood. The CDR3 DNA reads TGCGCCAGCATACAGACAGGGGGGGCAGATACGCAGTATTTT. Its translation: CASIQTGGADTQYF. Complete variable domain (other parts from reference TRBV5-1 and TRBJ2-3): KAGVTQTPRYLIKTRGQQVTLSCSPISGHRSVSWYQQTPGQGLQFLFEYFSETQRNKGNFPGRFSGRQFSNSRSEMNVSTLELGDSALYLCASIQTGGADTQYFGPGTRLTVL.